This T cell receptor beta chain was recovered during a study of PD-1 blockade in classical Hodgkin lymphoma. J was trimmed by 5 bases and V by 3 bases; bases with no gene match: 7. The CDR3 runs to 15 residues. CDR1 SGHTA and CDR2 FQGTGA come from the germline V gene. Exposure to brentuximab vedotin varied, and each patient had relapsed following autologous stem cell transplantation. Comments on this clone: Its antigen is as yet unknown.

Overall study findings and caveats: There remain no defined causes for the repertoire differences, which possibly reflect disease activity or prior therapy. At C4D1, TCR diversity had climbed significantly for CD4+ cells, though not for CD8+ cells. Newly diagnosed patients had baseline TCR diversity that was reportedly lower than that of healthy donors.

Using immunoSEQ multiplex PCR, the repertoire was profiled, and TCRdb retains in-frame clones only, with some absent. This table has about 150,000 clones, 78% appearing once. This TCR was recovered from a human donor with classical Hodgkin lymphoma. The material sequenced was peripheral blood mononuclear cells (PBMCs), taken before the second cycle of nivolumab. The V and J genes are TRBV7-3 and TRBJ2-1; 7 positions match TRBD2. The CDR3 nucleotides are TGTGCCAGCAGCTTTGGAGGGAGGGCCCACAATGAGCAGTTCTTC. This codes for CASSFGGRAHNEQFF.